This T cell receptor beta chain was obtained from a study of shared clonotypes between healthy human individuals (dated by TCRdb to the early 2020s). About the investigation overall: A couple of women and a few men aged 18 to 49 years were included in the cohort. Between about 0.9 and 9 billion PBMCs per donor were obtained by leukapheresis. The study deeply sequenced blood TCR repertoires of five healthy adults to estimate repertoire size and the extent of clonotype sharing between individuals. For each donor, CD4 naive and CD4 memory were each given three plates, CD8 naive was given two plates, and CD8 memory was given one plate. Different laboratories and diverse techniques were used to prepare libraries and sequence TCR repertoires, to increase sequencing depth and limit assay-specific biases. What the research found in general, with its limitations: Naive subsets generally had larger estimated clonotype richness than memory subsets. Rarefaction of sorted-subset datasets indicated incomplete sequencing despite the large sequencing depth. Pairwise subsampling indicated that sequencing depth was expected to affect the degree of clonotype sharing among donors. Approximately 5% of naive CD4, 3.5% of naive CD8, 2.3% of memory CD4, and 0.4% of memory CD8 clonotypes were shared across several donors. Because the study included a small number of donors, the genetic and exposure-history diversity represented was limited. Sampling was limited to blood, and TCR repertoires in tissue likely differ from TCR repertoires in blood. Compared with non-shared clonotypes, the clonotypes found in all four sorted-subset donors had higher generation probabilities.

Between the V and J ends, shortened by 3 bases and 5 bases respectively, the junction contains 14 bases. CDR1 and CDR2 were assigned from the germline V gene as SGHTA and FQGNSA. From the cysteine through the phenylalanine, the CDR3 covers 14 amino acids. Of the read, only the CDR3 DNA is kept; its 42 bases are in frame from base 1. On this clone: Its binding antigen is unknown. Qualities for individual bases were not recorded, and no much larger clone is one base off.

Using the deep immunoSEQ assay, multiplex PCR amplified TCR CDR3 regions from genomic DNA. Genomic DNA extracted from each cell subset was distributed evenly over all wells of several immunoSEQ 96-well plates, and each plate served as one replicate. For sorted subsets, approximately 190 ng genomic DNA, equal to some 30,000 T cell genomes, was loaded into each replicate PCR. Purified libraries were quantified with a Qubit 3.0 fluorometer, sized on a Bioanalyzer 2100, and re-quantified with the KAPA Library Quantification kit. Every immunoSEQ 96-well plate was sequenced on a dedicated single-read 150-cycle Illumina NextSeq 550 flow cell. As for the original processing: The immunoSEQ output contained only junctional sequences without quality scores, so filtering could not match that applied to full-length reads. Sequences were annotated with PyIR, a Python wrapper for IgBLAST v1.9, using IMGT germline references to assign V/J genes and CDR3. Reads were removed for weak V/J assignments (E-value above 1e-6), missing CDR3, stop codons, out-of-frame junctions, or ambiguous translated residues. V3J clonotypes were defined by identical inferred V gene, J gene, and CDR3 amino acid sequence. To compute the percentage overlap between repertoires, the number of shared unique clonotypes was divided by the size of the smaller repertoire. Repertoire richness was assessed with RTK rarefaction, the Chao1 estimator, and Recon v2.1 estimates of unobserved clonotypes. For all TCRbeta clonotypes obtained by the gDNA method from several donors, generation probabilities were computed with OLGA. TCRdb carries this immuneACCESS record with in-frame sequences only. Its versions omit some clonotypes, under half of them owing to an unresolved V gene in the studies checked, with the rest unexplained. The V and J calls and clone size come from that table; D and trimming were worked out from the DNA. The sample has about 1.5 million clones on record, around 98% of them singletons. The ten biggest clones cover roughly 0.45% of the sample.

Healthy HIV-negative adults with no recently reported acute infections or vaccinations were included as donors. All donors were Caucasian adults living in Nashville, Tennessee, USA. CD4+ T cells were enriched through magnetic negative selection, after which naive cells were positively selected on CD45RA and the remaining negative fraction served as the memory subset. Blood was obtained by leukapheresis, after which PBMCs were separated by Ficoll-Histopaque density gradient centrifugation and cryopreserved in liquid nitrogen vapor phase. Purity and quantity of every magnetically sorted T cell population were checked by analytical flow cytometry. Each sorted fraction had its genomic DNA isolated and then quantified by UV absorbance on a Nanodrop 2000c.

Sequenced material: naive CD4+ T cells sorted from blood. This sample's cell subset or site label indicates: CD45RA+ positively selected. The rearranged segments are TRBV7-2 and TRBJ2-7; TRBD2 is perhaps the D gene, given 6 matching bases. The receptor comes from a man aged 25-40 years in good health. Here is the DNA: TGTGCCAGCAGCTTTCGGGGGAGAAACAACGAGCAGTACTTC. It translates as CASSFRGRNNEQYF.